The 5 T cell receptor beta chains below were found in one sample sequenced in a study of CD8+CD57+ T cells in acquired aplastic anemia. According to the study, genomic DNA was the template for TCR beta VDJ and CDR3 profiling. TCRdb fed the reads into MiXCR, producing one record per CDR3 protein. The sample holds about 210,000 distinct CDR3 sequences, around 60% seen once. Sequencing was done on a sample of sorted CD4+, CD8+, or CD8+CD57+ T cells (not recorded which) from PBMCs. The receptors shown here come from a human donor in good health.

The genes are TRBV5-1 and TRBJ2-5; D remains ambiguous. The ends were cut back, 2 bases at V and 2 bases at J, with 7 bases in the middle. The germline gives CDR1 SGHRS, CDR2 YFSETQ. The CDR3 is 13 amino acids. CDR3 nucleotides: TGCGCCAGCAGCTTCCAGGATCAAGAGACCCAGTACTTC. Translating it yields CASSFQDQETQYF.

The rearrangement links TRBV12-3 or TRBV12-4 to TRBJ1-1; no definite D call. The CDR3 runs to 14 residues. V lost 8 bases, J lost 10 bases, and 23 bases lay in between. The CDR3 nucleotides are TGTGCCAGCCGACCGGGTCAGTACGAGTCAGGAGCTTTCTTT. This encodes CASRPGQYESGAFF.

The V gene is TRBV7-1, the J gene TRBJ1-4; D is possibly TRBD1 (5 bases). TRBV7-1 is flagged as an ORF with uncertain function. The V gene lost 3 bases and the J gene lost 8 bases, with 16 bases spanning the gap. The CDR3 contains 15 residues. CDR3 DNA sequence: TGTGCCAGCAGCTCGCCGTCCCTAGGGGAGGAAAAACTGTTTTTT. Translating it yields CASSSPSLGEEKLFF.

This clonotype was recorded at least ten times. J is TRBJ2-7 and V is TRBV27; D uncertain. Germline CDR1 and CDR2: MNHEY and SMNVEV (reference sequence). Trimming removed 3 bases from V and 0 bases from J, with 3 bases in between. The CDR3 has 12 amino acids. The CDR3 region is CASSFNSYEQYF. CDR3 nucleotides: TGTGCCAGCAGTTTTAACTCCTACGAGCAGTACTTC.

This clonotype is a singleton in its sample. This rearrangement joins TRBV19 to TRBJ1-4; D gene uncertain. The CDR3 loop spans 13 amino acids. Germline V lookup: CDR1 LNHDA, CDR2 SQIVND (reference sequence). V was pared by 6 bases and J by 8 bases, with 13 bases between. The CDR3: CASRPEGAEKLFF. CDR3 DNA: TGTGCCAGTAGACCCGAGGGAGCAGAAAAACTGTTTTTT.